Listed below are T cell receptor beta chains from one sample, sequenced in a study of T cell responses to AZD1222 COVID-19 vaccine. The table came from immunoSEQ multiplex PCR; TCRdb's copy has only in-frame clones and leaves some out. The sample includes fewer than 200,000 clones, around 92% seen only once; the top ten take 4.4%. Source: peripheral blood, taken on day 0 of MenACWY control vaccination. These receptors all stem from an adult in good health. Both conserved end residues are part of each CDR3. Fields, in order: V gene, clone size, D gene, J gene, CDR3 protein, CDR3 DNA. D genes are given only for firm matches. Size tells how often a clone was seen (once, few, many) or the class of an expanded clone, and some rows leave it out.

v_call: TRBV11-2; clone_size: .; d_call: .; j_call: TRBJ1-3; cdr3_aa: CASSPSFDSTYSGNTIYF; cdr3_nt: TGTGCCAGCAGCCCGTCTTTTGACAGCACGTACTCTGGAAACACCATATATTTT
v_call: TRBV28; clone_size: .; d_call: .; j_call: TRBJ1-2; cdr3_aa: CASTWDTGYYGYTF; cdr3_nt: TGTGCCAGCACGTGGGACACCGGCTACTATGGCTACACCTTC
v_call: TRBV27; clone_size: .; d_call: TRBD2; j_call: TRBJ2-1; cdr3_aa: CASSLLGSGSVNEQFF; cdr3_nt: TGTGCCAGCAGTTTATTGGGTAGCGGGAGTGTAAATGAGCAGTTCTTC
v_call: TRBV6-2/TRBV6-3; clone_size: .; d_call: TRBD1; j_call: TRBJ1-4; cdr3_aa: CASSAGTVNEKLFF; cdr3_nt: TGTGCCAGCAGCGCCGGGACAGTCAATGAAAAACTGTTTTTT
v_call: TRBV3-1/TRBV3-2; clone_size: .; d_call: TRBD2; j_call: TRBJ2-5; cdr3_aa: CASSQGLTSGKETQYF; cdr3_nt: TGTGCCAGCAGCCAAGGGCTGACTAGCGGGAAGGAGACCCAGTACTTC
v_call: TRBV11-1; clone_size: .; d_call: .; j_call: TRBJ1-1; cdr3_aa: CASSRIDRQWDTEAFF; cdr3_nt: TGTGCCAGCAGCAGAATTGACAGACAGTGGGACACTGAAGCTTTCTTT
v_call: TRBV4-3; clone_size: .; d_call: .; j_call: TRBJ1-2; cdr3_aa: CASSGGDYGYTF; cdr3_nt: TGCGCCAGCAGCGGGGGAGACTATGGCTACACCTTC
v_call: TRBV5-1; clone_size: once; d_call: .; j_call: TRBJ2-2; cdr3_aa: CASSLEGSNTGELFF; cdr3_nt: TGCGCCAGCAGCTTGGAGGGGTCGAACACCGGGGAGCTGTTTTTT
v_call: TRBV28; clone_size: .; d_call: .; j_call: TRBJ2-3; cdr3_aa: CASSQSGTDTQYF; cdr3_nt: TGTGCCAGCAGTCAGTCTGGGACCGATACGCAGTATTTT
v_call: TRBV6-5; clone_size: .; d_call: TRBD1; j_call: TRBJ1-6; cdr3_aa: CASSYPGQGKNSPLHF; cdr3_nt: TGTGCCAGCAGTTACCCGGGACAGGGGAAAAATTCACCCCTCCACTTT
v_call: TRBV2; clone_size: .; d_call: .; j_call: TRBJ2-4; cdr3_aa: CASSKAGGEHIQYF; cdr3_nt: TGTGCCAGCAGTAAAGCGGGCGGAGAGCACATTCAGTACTTC
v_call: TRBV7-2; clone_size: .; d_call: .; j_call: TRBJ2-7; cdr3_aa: CASSFSLANYEQYF; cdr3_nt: TGTGCCAGCAGCTTTTCACTAGCAAACTACGAGCAGTACTTC
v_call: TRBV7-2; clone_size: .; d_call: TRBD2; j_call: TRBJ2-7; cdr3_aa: CASSLVGSGDDEQYF; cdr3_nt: TGTGCCAGCAGCTTAGTGGGTAGCGGGGACGACGAGCAGTACTTC
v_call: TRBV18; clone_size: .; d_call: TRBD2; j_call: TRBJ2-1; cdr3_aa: CASSPEASGPGGGEQFF; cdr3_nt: TGTGCCAGCTCACCAGAGGCTAGCGGGCCTGGGGGTGGTGAGCAGTTCTTC
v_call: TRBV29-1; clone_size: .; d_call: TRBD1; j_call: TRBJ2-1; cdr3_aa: CSSSGGPSSYNEQFF; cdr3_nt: TGCAGCTCATCAGGGGGTCCCAGCTCCTACAATGAGCAGTTCTTC
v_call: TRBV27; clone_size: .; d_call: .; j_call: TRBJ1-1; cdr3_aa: CASMLLGAGTEAFF; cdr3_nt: TGTGCCAGCATGCTTTTGGGGGCGGGGACTGAAGCTTTCTTT
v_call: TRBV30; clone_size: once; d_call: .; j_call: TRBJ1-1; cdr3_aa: CAWSRPPEDTEAFF; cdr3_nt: TGTGCCTGGAGTCGTCCCCCTGAGGACACTGAAGCTTTCTTT
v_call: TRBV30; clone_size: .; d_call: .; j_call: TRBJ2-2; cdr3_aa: CAWSLLRALNTGELFF; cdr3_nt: TGTGCCTGGAGTCTTCTTAGGGCCTTGAACACCGGGGAGCTGTTTTTT
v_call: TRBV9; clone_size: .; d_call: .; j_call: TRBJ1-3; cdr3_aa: CASSVIQGNTIYF; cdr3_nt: TGTGCCAGCAGCGTAATACAGGGCAACACCATATATTTT
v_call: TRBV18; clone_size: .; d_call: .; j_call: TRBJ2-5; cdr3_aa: CASSGRGREETQYF; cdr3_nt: TGTGCCAGCTCAGGGCGGGGCAGGGAAGAGACCCAGTACTTC
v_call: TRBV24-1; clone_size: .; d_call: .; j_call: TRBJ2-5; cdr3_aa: CATSDLVLGGTETQYF; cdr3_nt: TGTGCCACCAGTGATTTGGTCCTGGGGGGTACGGAGACCCAGTACTTC
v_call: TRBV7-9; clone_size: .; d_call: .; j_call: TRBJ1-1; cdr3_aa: CASSLVTGEDTEAFF; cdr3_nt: TGTGCCAGCAGCTTAGTGACAGGAGAAGACACTGAAGCTTTCTTT
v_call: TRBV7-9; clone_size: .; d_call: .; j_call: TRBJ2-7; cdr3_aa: CASSPERVSSYEQYF; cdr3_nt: TGTGCCAGCAGCCCCGAAAGGGTGAGCTCCTACGAGCAGTACTTC
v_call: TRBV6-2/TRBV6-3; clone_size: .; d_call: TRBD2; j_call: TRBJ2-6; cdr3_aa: CASSYRQRGNVLTF; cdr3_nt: TGTGCCAGCAGTTACCGGCAGCGGGGCAACGTCCTGACTTTC
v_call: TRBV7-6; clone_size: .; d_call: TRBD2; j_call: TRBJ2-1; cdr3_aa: CASSLTGQTSGTYNEQFF; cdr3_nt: TGTGCCAGCAGCTTAACAGGTCAGACTAGCGGTACCTACAATGAGCAGTTCTTC
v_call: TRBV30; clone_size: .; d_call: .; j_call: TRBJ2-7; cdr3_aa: CAWGAGTRAYEQYF; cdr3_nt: TGTGCCTGGGGTGCCGGGACTCGCGCTTACGAGCAGTACTTC
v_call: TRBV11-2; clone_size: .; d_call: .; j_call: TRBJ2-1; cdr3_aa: CASSLNLGGRDEQFF; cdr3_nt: TGTGCCAGCAGCTTAAATTTGGGCGGTCGAGATGAGCAGTTCTTC
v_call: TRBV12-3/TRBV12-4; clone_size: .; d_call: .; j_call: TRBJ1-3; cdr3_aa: CASSFLSGNTIYF; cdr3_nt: TGTGCCAGCAGTTTTCTCTCTGGAAACACCATATATTTT
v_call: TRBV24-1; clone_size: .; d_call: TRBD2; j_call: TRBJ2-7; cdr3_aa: CATSLTSGGEQYF; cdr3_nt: TGTGCCACCAGTCTGACTAGCGGAGGGGAGCAGTACTTC
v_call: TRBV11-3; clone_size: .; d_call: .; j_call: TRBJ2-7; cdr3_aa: CASSFSRTLYEQYF; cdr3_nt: TGTGCCAGCAGCTTTTCCAGAACCCTTTACGAGCAGTACTTC
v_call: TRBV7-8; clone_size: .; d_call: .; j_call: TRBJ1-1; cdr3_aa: CASTPWGLNTEAFF; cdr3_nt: TGTGCCAGCACCCCATGGGGACTGAACACTGAAGCTTTCTTT
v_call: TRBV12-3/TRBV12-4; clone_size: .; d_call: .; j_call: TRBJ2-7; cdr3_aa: CASSFGFSYEQYF; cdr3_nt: TGTGCCAGCAGTTTTGGGTTCTCCTACGAGCAGTACTTC
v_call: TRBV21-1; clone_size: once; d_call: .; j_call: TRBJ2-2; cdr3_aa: CASSKGPTSGGTGELFF; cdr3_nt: TGTGCCAGCAGCAAAGGGCCCACTAGCGGGGGAACCGGGGAGCTGTTTTTT
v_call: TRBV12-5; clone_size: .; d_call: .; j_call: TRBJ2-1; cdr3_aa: CASDEMSNYNEQFF; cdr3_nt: TGTGCTAGTGATGAAATGTCGAACTACAATGAGCAGTTCTTC
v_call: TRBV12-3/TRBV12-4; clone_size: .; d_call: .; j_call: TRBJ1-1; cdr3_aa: CASSFRRKAFF; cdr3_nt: TGTGCCAGCAGTTTTCGAAGGAAAGCTTTCTTT
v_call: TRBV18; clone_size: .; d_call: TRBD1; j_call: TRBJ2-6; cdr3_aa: CASSPSQGAGANVLTF; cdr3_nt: TGTGCCAGCTCACCGTCACAGGGGGCTGGGGCCAACGTCCTGACTTTC
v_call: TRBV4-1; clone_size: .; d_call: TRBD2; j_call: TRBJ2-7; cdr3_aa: CASSQGLAASYEQYF; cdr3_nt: TGCGCCAGCAGCCAAGGACTAGCGGCCTCCTACGAGCAGTACTTC
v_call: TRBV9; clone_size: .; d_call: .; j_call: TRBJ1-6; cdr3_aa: CASSGPQYNSPLHF; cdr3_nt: TGTGCCAGCAGCGGTCCTCAATATAATTCACCCCTCCACTTT
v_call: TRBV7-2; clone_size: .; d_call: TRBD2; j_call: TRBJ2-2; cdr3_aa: CASSSPVLAGDPGELFF; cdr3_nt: TGTGCCAGCAGCTCCCCGGTTTTAGCGGGGGACCCCGGGGAGCTGTTTTTT
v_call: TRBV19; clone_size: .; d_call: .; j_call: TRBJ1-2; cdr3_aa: CASSPQTGFGGYTF; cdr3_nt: TGTGCCAGTAGCCCTCAAACAGGGTTCGGGGGCTACACCTTC
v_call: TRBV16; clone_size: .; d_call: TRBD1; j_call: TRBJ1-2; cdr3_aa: CASSQSGTGGNYGYTF; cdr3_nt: TGTGCCAGCAGCCAATCGGGGACAGGGGGGAACTATGGCTACACCTTC
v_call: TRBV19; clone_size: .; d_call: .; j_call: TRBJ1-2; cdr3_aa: CASSHSRGVEYGYTF; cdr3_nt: TGTGCCAGTTCCCACTCCCGGGGGGTGGAGTATGGCTACACCTTC
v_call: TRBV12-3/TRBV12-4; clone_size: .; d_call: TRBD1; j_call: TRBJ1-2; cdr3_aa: CASSRDSYYGYTF; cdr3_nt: TGTGCCAGCAGTCGGGACAGTTACTATGGCTACACCTTC
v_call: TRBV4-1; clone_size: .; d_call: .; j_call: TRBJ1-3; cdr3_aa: CASSQNPRHSGNTIYF; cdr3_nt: TGCGCCAGCAGCCAAAACCCCCGACACTCTGGAAACACCATATATTTT
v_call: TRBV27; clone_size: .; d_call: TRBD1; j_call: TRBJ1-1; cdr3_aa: CASSETGWEVRLLNTEAFF; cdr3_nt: TGTGCCAGCAGTGAGACAGGGTGGGAAGTAAGGCTCCTAAACACTGAAGCTTTCTTT
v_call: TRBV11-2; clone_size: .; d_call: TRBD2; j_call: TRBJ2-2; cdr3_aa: CASTWTSGRAGELFF; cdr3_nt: TGTGCCAGCACCTGGACTAGCGGGAGAGCCGGGGAGCTGTTTTTT
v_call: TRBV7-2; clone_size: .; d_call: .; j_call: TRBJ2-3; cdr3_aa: CASSLGQFTDTQYF; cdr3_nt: TGTGCCAGCAGCTTAGGTCAATTCACAGATACGCAGTATTTT
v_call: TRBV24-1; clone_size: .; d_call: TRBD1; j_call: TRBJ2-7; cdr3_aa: CATSDPGTGSYEQYF; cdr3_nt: TGTGCCACCAGTGACCCCGGGACAGGGTCCTACGAGCAGTACTTC
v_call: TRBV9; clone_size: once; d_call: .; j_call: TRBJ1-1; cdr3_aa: CASSDLMKGGTEAFF; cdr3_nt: TGTGCCAGCAGTGACCTTATGAAGGGGGGCACTGAAGCTTTCTTT
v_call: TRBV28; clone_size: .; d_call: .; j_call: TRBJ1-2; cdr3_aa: CASGAARGYTF; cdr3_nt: TGTGCCAGTGGGGCAGCCCGTGGCTACACCTTC
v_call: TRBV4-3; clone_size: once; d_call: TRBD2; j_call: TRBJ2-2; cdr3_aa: CASSQDTSGRDRAGELFF; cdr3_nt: TGCGCCAGCAGCCAAGATACTAGCGGGAGAGATAGAGCCGGGGAGCTGTTTTTT
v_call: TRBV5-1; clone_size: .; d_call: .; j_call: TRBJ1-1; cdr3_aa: CASSLGALNTEAFF; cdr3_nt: TGCGCCAGCAGCTTAGGCGCCTTGAACACTGAAGCTTTCTTT
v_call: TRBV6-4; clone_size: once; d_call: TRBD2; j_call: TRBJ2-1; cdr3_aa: CASSALAGRYEQFF; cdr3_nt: TGTGCCAGCAGTGCCCTAGCGGGGAGATATGAGCAGTTCTTC